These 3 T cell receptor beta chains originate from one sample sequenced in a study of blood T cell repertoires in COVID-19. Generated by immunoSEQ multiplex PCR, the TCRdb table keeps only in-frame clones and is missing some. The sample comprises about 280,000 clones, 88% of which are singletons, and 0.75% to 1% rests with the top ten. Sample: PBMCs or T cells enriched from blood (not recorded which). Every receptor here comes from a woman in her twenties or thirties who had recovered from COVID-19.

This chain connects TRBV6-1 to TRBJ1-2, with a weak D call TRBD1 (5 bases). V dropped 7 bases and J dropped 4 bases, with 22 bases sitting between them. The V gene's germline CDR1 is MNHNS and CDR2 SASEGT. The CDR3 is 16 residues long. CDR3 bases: TGTGCCAGCACTGATCAACATGGAAGGGGCCCCTATGGCTACACCTTC. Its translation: CASTDQHGRGPYGYTF.

CDR3 protein: CASSFRVSGANVLTF. The CDR3, as DNA: TGCGCCAGCAGCTTCAGGGTTTCTGGGGCCAACGTCCTGACTTTC. The gene calls are TRBV5-1 and TRBJ2-6; TRBD1 is a possible D gene (5 bases). Trimming removed 2 bases at V and 1 base at J, with 7 bases between. Germline CDR1 SGHRS, CDR2 YFSETQ. This CDR3 has 15 amino acids.

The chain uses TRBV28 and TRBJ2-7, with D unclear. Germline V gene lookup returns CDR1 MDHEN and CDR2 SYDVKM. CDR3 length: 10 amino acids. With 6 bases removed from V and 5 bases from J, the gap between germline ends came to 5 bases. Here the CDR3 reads CASSRHEQYF. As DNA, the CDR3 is TGTGCCAGCAGCCGTCACGAGCAGTACTTC.